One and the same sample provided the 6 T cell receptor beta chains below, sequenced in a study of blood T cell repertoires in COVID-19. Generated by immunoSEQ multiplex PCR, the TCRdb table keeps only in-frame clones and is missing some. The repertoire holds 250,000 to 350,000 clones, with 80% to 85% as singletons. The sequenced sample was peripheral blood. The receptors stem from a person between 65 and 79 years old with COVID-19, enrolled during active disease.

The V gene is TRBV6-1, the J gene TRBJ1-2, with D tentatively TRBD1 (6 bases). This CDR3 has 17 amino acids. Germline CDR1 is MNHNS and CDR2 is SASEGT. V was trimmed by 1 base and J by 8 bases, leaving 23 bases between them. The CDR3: CASSEGWVRGGLGGYTF. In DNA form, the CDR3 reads TGTGCCAGCAGTGAAGGCTGGGTTCGGGGGGGCCTTGGAGGCTACACCTTC.

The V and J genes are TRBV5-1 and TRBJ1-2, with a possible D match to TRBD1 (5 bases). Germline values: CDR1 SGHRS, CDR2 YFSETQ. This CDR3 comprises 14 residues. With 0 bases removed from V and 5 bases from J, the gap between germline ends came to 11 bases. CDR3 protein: CASSLEDRSYGYTF. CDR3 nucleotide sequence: TGCGCCAGCAGCTTGGAAGACAGAAGTTATGGCTACACCTTC.

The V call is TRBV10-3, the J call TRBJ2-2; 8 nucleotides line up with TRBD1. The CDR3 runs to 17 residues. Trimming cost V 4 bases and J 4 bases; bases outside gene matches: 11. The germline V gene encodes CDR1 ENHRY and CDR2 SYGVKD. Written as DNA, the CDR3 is TGTGCCATCAGTGGGAGGGGCGGGACAGGAGCCACCGGGGAGCTGTTTTTT. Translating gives CAISGRGGTGATGELFF.

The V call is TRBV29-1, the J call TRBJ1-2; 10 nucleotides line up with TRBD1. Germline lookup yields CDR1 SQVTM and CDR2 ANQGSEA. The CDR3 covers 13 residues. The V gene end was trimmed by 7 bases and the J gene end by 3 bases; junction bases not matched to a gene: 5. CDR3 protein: CSEGTGDDYGYTF. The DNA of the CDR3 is TGCAGCGAAGGGACAGGGGATGACTATGGCTACACCTTC. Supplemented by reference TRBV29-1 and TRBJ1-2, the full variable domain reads SAVISQKPSRDICQRGTSLTIQCQVDSQVTMMFWYRQQPGQSLTLIATANQGSEATYESGFVIDKFPISRPNLTFSTLTVSNMSPEDSSIYLCSEGTGDDYGYTFGSGTRLTVV.

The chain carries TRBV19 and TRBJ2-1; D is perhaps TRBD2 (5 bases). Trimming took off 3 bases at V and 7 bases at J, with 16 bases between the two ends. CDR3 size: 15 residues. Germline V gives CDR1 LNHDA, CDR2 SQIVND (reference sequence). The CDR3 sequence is CASSIRAPAENEQFF. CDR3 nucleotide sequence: TGTGCCAGTAGTATTCGGGCCCCAGCGGAAAATGAGCAGTTCTTC.

CDR3 loop: CASSYRQGSGTDTQYF. The CDR3 nucleotides are TGTGCCAGCAGTTACCGACAGGGTTCGGGTACAGATACGCAGTATTTT. This chain links TRBV6-2 or TRBV6-3 with TRBJ2-3; the match to TRBD1 covers 7 bases. Germline assignment: CDR1 MNHEY and CDR2 SVGEGT. V trimming: 2 bases; J trimming: 3 bases; junction bases outside the gene matches: 8. This CDR3 is 16 amino acids long.